This T cell receptor (beta chain) was captured by sequencing in a study of CD8+ T cells in alopecia areata. Study summary: Skin grafts from approximately 6-12-month-old C3H/HeJ donors with spontaneous alopecia were placed on approximately 6-11-week-old female C3H/HeJ mice.

With respect to this clone: Its antigen is not identified. These gene names are mouse names. The observed sequence ends 4 residues before the CDR3 terminus, with the missing tail filled in from the germline J gene.

Pooled cutaneous lymph node cells were sorted using CD4, CD8alpha, NKG2D, NKG2ACE and other markers. Germline V gene data show CDR1 as LGHNA and CDR2 as YNLKQL (reference sequence). This CDR3 is built from 16 residues. V was clipped by 0 bases and J by 2 bases; unmatched bases: 4. Whole-study findings and limits: Clonality was higher in lesional than normal scalp, especially in alopecia totalis/universalis. Between patients, shared TCR sequences were less clear than in mice. This was possibly due in part to HLA diversity in the patient population.

RNA extraction was followed by reverse transcription into cDNA, which acted as the sequencing template. Profiled with immunoSEQ multiplex PCR; TCRdb holds only in-frame clones, not every one. This repertoire holds 250,000 or so clones, and none appear only once. What was sequenced was CD4+ T cells sorted from a lymph node. The TCR comes from a C3H/HeJ mouse with alopecia areata. These mice share the MHC haplotype H2-k. This rearrangement joins TRBV5 to TRBJ2-3; 8 positions agree with TRBD2. CDR3 DNA, as far as it was read: TGTGCCAGCAGCCAAGAACGGGGGGGCGATGCAGAA. Amino acid sequence: CASSQERGGDAE. The CDR3 in its entirety is CASSQERGGDAETLYF.